This is a list of T cell receptor beta chains from one sample in a study of human T cells and chemical hapten exposure. A single record per CDR3 protein comes from TCRdb applying MiXCR to the RACE reads. The sample includes 85,000 to 100,000 distinct CDR3 sequences, 9.5% to 11% of them seen just once. The sample in question was whole blood, obtained in connection with sensitization to the hapten diphenylcyclopropenone (DPC). These TCRs come from a man aged 35-49 years with alopecia areata. Some clones in this sample may be carry-over from other donors' samples. The CDR3 runs from the conserved cysteine through the conserved F or W. The D gene is left open where the match is weak. Size is omitted from some rows. Given values are once, few, many or a class for expanded clones.

CDR3nt: TGTGCCAGCAGCTTAGACGGCAGGGGGGACGAGCAGTACTTC
CDR3aa: CASSLDGRGDEQYF
d_gene: NA
len: 14
abundance: many
v_gene: TRBV7-2
j_gene: TRBJ2-7

CDR3nt: TGCAGTGCACCGCCGGGACAGGCAGCCGAGCAGTACTTC
CDR3aa: CSAPPGQAAEQYF
d_gene: TRBD1
len: 13
abundance: NA
v_gene: TRBV20-1
j_gene: TRBJ2-7

CDR3nt: TGTGCCAGCAGCAAACAGGGGTTGGAGAATTCACCCCTCCACTTT
CDR3aa: CASSKQGLENSPLHF
d_gene: TRBD1
len: 15
abundance: many
v_gene: TRBV27
j_gene: TRBJ1-6

CDR3nt: TGTGCCAGCAGTTTGCCCTTGACTAGCGGGCAGGATGAGCAGTTCTTC
CDR3aa: CASSLPLTSGQDEQFF
d_gene: TRBD2
len: 16
abundance: few
v_gene: TRBV2
j_gene: TRBJ2-1

CDR3nt: TGTGCCAGCAGCCAGGGACAGGGGTATGAGCAGTTCTTC
CDR3aa: CASSQGQGYEQFF
d_gene: TRBD1
len: 13
abundance: few
v_gene: TRBV6-1
j_gene: TRBJ2-1

CDR3nt: TGCAGCGTTGAAGATCTCGGGTTAGAAGGGTCTTACAATGAGCAGTTCTTC
CDR3aa: CSVEDLGLEGSYNEQFF
d_gene: NA
len: 17
abundance: few
v_gene: TRBV29-1
j_gene: TRBJ2-1

CDR3nt: TGTGCCAGCAGCTTTCCGGTTCGGACAGAACAAGGTCAAGAGACCCAGTACTTC
CDR3aa: CASSFPVRTEQGQETQYF
d_gene: NA
len: 18
abundance: many
v_gene: TRBV7-6
j_gene: TRBJ2-5

CDR3nt: TGCAGTGCTAGGGACGTGGGAGGGGGGGGAGATACGCAGTATTTT
CDR3aa: CSARDVGGGGDTQYF
d_gene: NA
len: 15
abundance: NA
v_gene: TRBV20-1
j_gene: TRBJ2-3

CDR3nt: TGTGCCAGCAGCTTATTCGGGACCAGAGGCCCAGATACGCAGTATTTT
CDR3aa: CASSLFGTRGPDTQYF
d_gene: NA
len: 16
abundance: NA
v_gene: TRBV7-2
j_gene: TRBJ2-3

CDR3nt: TGTGCCAGCAGTTTAGGTTCCGGGGAGCTGTTTTTT
CDR3aa: CASSLGSGELFF
d_gene: NA
len: 12
abundance: few
v_gene: TRBV12-3/TRBV12-4
j_gene: TRBJ2-2

CDR3nt: TGTGCCAGCAGCCAACTACGGGCCTTCCACGAGCAGTACTTC
CDR3aa: CASSQLRAFHEQYF
d_gene: NA
len: 14
abundance: few
v_gene: TRBV3-1
j_gene: TRBJ2-7

CDR3nt: TGTGCCTGGAGTCCCGGGACAGGGTTCAATCAGCCCCAGCATTTT
CDR3aa: CAWSPGTGFNQPQHF
d_gene: TRBD1
len: 15
abundance: few
v_gene: TRBV30
j_gene: TRBJ1-5

CDR3nt: TGCGCCAGCAGCCAAGAAGGTCAGGGGAGCTCCTATAATTCACCCCTCCACTTT
CDR3aa: CASSQEGQGSSYNSPLHF
d_gene: NA
len: 18
abundance: NA
v_gene: TRBV4-1
j_gene: TRBJ1-6

CDR3nt: TGCAGTGCGCACGGACTAGCGGGAGGACGGGGAGCAGATACGCAGTATTTT
CDR3aa: CSAHGLAGGRGADTQYF
d_gene: TRBD2
len: 17
abundance: NA
v_gene: TRBV20-1
j_gene: TRBJ2-3

CDR3nt: TGTGCCAGCAGCCTTAGACAGGGCTACACTGAAGCTTTCTTT
CDR3aa: CASSLRQGYTEAFF
d_gene: TRBD1
len: 14
abundance: NA
v_gene: TRBV12-3/TRBV12-4
j_gene: TRBJ1-1

CDR3nt: TGTGCCAGCGGATCGGCGGTAGATACGCAGTATTTT
CDR3aa: CASGSAVDTQYF
d_gene: NA
len: 12
abundance: NA
v_gene: TRBV12-3/TRBV12-4
j_gene: TRBJ2-3

CDR3nt: TGTGCCAGTTGGGGCTTGACAGGACGGGGGGATTGCTTCTTT
CDR3aa: CASWGLTGRGDCFF
d_gene: NA
len: 14
abundance: NA
v_gene: TRBV6-2/TRBV6-3
j_gene: TRBJ1-1

CDR3nt: TGCGCCAGCAGCTTACTAGCGGGAGGATCCTACAATGAGCAGTTCTTC
CDR3aa: CASSLLAGGSYNEQFF
d_gene: TRBD2
len: 16
abundance: many
v_gene: TRBV5-1
j_gene: TRBJ2-1